A selection of T cell receptor beta chains follows, all from one sample in a study of technical replicates of blood from a handful of donors. TCRdb's copy holds only in-frame clones and misses some; the assay was immunoSEQ multiplex PCR. This sample has approximately 81,000 clones, with over 75% found just once. What was sequenced was PBMCs. These receptor sequences come from a human donor in good health. Some clones in this sample may be carry-over from other donors' samples. CDR3s include the opening cysteine and the closing phenylalanine or tryptophan. The D gene is left open where the match is weak. Size is omitted from some rows. Given values are once, few, many or a class for expanded clones.

abundance,v_gene,d_gene,j_gene,CDR3nt,CDR3aa
.,TRBV7-2,TRBD2,TRBJ2-5,TGTGCCAGCAGCTTGGGGCTAGCGGGACAAGAGACCCAGTACTTC,CASSLGLAGQETQYF
.,TRBV4-1,.,TRBJ2-1,TGCGCCAGCAGCCAACCTAGCGGGGACAGGTCCTGGGATGAGCAGTTCTTC,CASSQPSGDRSWDEQFF
.,TRBV5-4,.,TRBJ2-7,TGTGCCAGCAGCTTGGGACAGAGGACCTACGAGCAGTACTTC,CASSLGQRTYEQYF
.,TRBV7-2,TRBD2,TRBJ2-7,TGTGCCAGCAGCTTAGGCCCGGGACTAGCGGGGGGCAATACCTACGAGCAGTACTTC,CASSLGPGLAGGNTYEQYF
.,TRBV6-5,.,TRBJ2-7,TGTGCCAGCAGATTCGACAGGTTTGGGTACGAGCAGTACTTC,CASRFDRFGYEQYF
few,TRBV29-1,.,TRBJ2-1,TGCAGCGTTGAAGAGGGAGTGGGTGAGCAGTTCTTC,CSVEEGVGEQFF
.,TRBV5-6,.,TRBJ1-1,TGTGCCAGCAGCTTGTTAGGGGTTGGTGAAGCTTTCTTT,CASSLLGVGEAFF
.,TRBV6-5,.,TRBJ2-7,TGTGCCAGCACAACCCCCGGGACACCTTCCGAGCAGTACTTC,CASTTPGTPSEQYF
.,TRBV18,.,TRBJ2-3,TGTGCCAGCTCACCTCTTCGACAGCTCACAGATACGCAGTATTTT,CASSPLRQLTDTQYF
.,TRBV4-3,TRBD2,TRBJ2-1,TGCGCCAGCAGCCAAGAATGGACTAGCGGTGAGCAGTTCTTC,CASSQEWTSGEQFF
.,TRBV7-6,TRBD1,TRBJ1-1,TGTGCCAGCAGCGCCCTACAGGGGAGCACTGAAGCTTTCTTT,CASSALQGSTEAFF
.,TRBV7-2,TRBD2,TRBJ2-2,TGTGCCAGCAGCTTAGCGTCCGGTTTTAGCGGGAGGGTGAACTCCGGGGAGCTGTTTTTT,CASSLASGFSGRVNSGELFF
.,TRBV4-2,.,TRBJ1-1,TGTGCCAGCAGCGACCGGGGAGCGGGCACTGAAGCTTTCTTT,CASSDRGAGTEAFF
.,TRBV6-5,.,TRBJ1-1,TGTGCCAGCAGTGACAGGAACACTGAAGCTTTCTTT,CASSDRNTEAFF
.,TRBV7-2,.,TRBJ2-5,TGTGCCAGCAGCTCTACCAGGGTTGAGACCCAGTACTTC,CASSSTRVETQYF
.,TRBV19,.,TRBJ1-5,TGTGCCAGTAGTATCGACGGACAAACCAATCAGCCCCAGCATTTT,CASSIDGQTNQPQHF
.,TRBV14,.,TRBJ2-2,TGTGCCAGCAGCCCATCATTCGGGGAGCTGTTTTTT,CASSPSFGELFF
.,TRBV5-5,TRBD1,TRBJ1-3,TGTGCCAGCAGCTTGGTCCGGACAGGGGCCGCCCTTGGAAACACCATATATTTT,CASSLVRTGAALGNTIYF
few,TRBV19,TRBD1,TRBJ2-7,TGTGCCAGTAGTATCGGGACAGGGTCCTACGAGCAGTACTTC,CASSIGTGSYEQYF
once,TRBV29-1,TRBD2,TRBJ2-5,TGCAGCGTTCTTACTAGCGGGTTCCAAGAGACCCAGTACTTC,CSVLTSGFQETQYF
.,TRBV29-1,.,TRBJ1-3,TGCAGCGTTGAAGATCCGTCAAACACCATATATTTT,CSVEDPSNTIYF
.,TRBV7-3,TRBD1,TRBJ2-7,TGTGCCAGCAGCCTACAGGGGGCTAGGGTCGAGCAGTACTTC,CASSLQGARVEQYF
.,TRBV25-1,.,TRBJ1-1,TGTGCCAGCAGTGGCGGTAGGTACACTGAAGCTTTCTTT,CASSGGRYTEAFF
once,TRBV27,TRBD2,TRBJ2-7,TGTGCCAGCAGTTTACTAGCGGGGACGGGGGAGCAGTACTTC,CASSLLAGTGEQYF
.,TRBV27,TRBD1,TRBJ2-1,TGTGCCAGCAGTCCCACACCGGACAGGGTGGATGAGCAGTTCTTC,CASSPTPDRVDEQFF
.,TRBV29-1,TRBD1,TRBJ1-4,TGCAGCGCTCTACCGGACAGGGTTAATGAAAAACTGTTTTTT,CSALPDRVNEKLFF
once,TRBV4-3,.,TRBJ2-4,TGCGCCAGCAGCCCGCGTTGGGACTCCCTAAACATTCAGTACTTC,CASSPRWDSLNIQYF
.,TRBV30,TRBD1,TRBJ1-5,TGTGCCTGGAGTCGGGACAGGGGGAATAGCAATCAGCCCCAGCATTTT,CAWSRDRGNSNQPQHF
.,TRBV4-1,.,TRBJ1-5,TGCGCCAGCAGCCACAGGGTTGATCAGCCCCAGCATTTT,CASSHRVDQPQHF
.,TRBV11-1,.,TRBJ2-3,TGTGCCAGCAGCTTAGTTCCGGCAGGGGATAGAGATACGCAGTATTTT,CASSLVPAGDRDTQYF
.,TRBV11-2,.,TRBJ1-2,TGTGCCAGCAGCTTAGGGCCTGGCAGTGGCTACACCTTC,CASSLGPGSGYTF
.,TRBV20-1,.,TRBJ2-7,TGCAGTGCTAGACTAGCCTACGAGCAGTACTTC,CSARLAYEQYF
.,TRBV4-2,.,TRBJ1-2,TGTGCCAGCAGCCAGCCGGGACAACGGGTTGGCTACACCTTC,CASSQPGQRVGYTF
.,TRBV7-9,.,TRBJ1-3,TGTGCCAGCAGCTTAGGAGACACTGTAACGGTTGGAAACACCATATATTTT,CASSLGDTVTVGNTIYF
.,TRBV4-2,.,TRBJ2-7,TGTGCCAGCAGCCAAGAGGGGGCCACCTACGAGCAGTACTTC,CASSQEGATYEQYF
.,TRBV5-1,TRBD2,TRBJ2-1,TGCGCCAGCAGACGACTAGCGGGAGACAATGAGCAGTTCTTC,CASRRLAGDNEQFF
.,TRBV2,TRBD2,TRBJ2-1,TGTGCCAGCAGGGGACTAGCGGGAGTTTTTGAGCAGTTCTTC,CASRGLAGVFEQFF
.,TRBV18,TRBD1,TRBJ2-6,TGTGCCAGCTCATCCAACAAGGGACAGCGACAAGAGGGGGCCAACGTCCTGACTTTC,CASSSNKGQRQEGANVLTF
.,TRBV5-7,TRBD1,TRBJ1-6,TGTGCCAGCAGCTTTGGGGAAGGACAGGAGCGCCACTTT,CASSFGEGQERHF
few,TRBV29-1,.,TRBJ1-1,TGCAGCGCCAAAGACAGAAACACTGAAGCTTTCTTT,CSAKDRNTEAFF